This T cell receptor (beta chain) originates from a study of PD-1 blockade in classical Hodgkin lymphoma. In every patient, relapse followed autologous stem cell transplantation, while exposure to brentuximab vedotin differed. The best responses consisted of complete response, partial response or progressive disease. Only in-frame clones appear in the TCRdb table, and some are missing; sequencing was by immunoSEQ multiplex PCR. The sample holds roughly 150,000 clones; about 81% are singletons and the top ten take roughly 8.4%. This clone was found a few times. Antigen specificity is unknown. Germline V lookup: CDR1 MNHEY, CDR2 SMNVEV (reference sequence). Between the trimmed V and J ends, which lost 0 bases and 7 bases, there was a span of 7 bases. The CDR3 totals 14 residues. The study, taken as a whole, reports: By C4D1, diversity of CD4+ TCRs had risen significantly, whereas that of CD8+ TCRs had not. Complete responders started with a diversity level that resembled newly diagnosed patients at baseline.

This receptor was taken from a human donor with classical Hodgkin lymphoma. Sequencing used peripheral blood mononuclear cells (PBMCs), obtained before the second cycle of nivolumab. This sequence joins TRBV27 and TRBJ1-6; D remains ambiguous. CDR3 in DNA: TGTGCCAGCAGTTTATCAGGACTCAATTCACCCCTCCACTTT. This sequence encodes CASSLSGLNSPLHF.